Sequencing of this T cell receptor beta chain was carried out in a study of Tregs in tolerant kidney transplant recipients. The CDR3 length is 15 residues. V was cut by 3 bases and J by 3 bases, with 13 bases left in between. In germline, CDR1 is SGHNT, CDR2 YYREEE (reference sequence). Recipients received nonmyeloablative bone marrow transplants from related graft donors, with transient mixed chimerism. Unstimulated regulatory T cells (CD4+CD25+CD127-), CD4+CD25- non-regulatory cells, CD4 and CD8 cells were FACS-sorted from thawed PBMCs. Produced via immunoSEQ multiplex PCR; TCRdb's table is partial and in-frame only. The table lists 84,000 or so clones, roughly 93% of them singletons, with under 2% in the top ten.

The sequence derives from a human patient who received a combined kidney and bone marrow transplant. Some T cells here may be from the graft donor. Sample: CD4+ T cells from blood (PBMCs), taken 12 months after the transplant. The chain employs TRBV5-4 and TRBJ1-3; D is perhaps TRBD1 (5 bases). The CDR3 is CASSSLGDSGNTIYF. Here the CDR3 DNA reads TGTGCCAGCAGCTCCCTGGGTGACAGTGGAAACACCATATATTTT.